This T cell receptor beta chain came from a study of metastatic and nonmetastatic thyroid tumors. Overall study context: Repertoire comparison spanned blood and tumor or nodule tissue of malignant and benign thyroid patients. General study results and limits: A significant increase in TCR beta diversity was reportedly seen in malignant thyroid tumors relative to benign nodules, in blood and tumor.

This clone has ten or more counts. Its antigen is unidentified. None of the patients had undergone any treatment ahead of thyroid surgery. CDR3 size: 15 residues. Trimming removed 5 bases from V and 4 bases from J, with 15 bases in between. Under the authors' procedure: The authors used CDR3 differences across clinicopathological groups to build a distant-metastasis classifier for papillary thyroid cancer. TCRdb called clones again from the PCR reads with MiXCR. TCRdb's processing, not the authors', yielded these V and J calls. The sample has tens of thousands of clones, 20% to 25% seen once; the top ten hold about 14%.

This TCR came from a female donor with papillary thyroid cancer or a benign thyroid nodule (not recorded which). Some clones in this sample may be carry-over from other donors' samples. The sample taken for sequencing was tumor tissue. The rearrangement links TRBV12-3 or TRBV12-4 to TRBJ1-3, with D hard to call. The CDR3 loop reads CASSDRSGRGNTIYF. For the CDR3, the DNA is TGTGCCAGCAGTGACCGGTCTGGCAGGGGAAACACCATATATTTT.